Listed below are T cell receptor beta chains from one sample, sequenced in a study of T cells after yellow fever vaccination. TCRdb re-called the 5' RACE reads with MiXCR, one entry per CDR3 protein. The sample holds hundreds of thousands of distinct CDR3 sequences; 8.7% are singletons and the top ten take approximately 18%. Sequenced here: PBMCs, sampled on the day of the first yellow fever vaccination. These receptors were obtained from a man between 18 and 35 years old who received the YFV17D yellow fever vaccine. Both conserved end residues are part of each CDR3. The D gene is left open where the match is weak. The size field is filled for only some rows; it gives once, few, many or a size class.

CDR3	DNA	V	D	size	J
CASRPGGGGEQFF	TGCGCCAGCAGACCGGGGGGGGGTGGAGAGCAGTTCTTC	TRBV10-2	TRBD2	few	TRBJ2-1
CASSLTRGQGFDNEQFF	TGTGCCAGCTCGCTAACCCGGGGACAGGGATTCGACAATGAGCAGTTCTTC	TRBV18	TRBD1	-	TRBJ2-1
CASSLRFDQSYNEQFF	TGTGCCAGCAGTTTACGGTTTGATCAGAGTTACAATGAGCAGTTCTTC	TRBV28	-	-	TRBJ2-1
CASRDLTGVGSGANVLTF	TGTGCCAGCAGAGACCTAACAGGGGTAGGGTCTGGGGCCAACGTCCTGACTTTC	TRBV28	TRBD1	-	TRBJ2-6
CASSPLGPNTDTQYF	TGTGCCAGCAGCCCCCTGGGCCCGAACACAGATACGCAGTATTTT	TRBV5-4	-	few	TRBJ2-3
CASSQLQAPETQYF	TGTGCCAGCAGCCAATTACAGGCCCCAGAGACCCAGTACTTC	TRBV14	-	many	TRBJ2-5
CASSTVGQGVGGEQFF	TGTGCCAGCAGCACCGTCGGACAGGGGGTAGGTGGTGAGCAGTTCTTC	TRBV5-5	TRBD1	-	TRBJ2-1
CSAAGGGYTF	TGCAGTGCTGCAGGGGGCGGCTACACCTTC	TRBV20-1	TRBD1	-	TRBJ1-2
CASSQSLGGAVYNEQFF	TGTGCCAGCAGTCAATCTTTGGGGGGGGCCGTCTACAATGAGCAGTTCTTC	TRBV27	-	many	TRBJ2-1
CASSRSGTSGGTDTQYF	TGTGCCAGCAGCCGCTCCGGGACTAGCGGGGGGACAGATACGCAGTATTTT	TRBV7-9	TRBD2	-	TRBJ2-3
CASSLESSRSYEQYF	TGTGCCAGCAGCTTAGAGTCTTCTCGCTCCTACGAGCAGTACTTC	TRBV7-2	-	-	TRBJ2-7
CSASPDFNEQFF	TGCAGTGCTAGCCCGGACTTCAATGAGCAGTTCTTC	TRBV20-1	-	many	TRBJ2-1
CAISGTYEAFF	TGTGCCATCAGTGGGACGTATGAAGCTTTCTTT	TRBV10-3	-	-	TRBJ1-1
CASSPSVDRGQNQPQHF	TGTGCCAGCAGCCCATCCGTGGACAGGGGACAAAATCAGCCCCAGCATTTT	TRBV7-9	TRBD1	few	TRBJ1-5
CASSSGEEAEKLFF	TGTGCCAGCAGCTCGGGGGAGGAGGCTGAAAAACTGTTTTTT	TRBV5-4	-	-	TRBJ1-4
CATRPGGYGHGYTF	TGTGCCACCCGGCCCGGGGGCTACGGACATGGCTACACCTTC	TRBV24-1	-	many	TRBJ1-2
CASSWGQGTEQFF	TGTGCCAGCAGTTGGGGACAGGGAACCGAGCAGTTCTTC	TRBV12-3/TRBV12-4	TRBD1	-	TRBJ2-1
CASSALRAPEQFF	TGTGCCAGCAGCGCCCTAAGGGCACCTGAGCAGTTCTTC	TRBV7-2	-	-	TRBJ2-1
CASSPRAGTGGALHF	TGCGCCAGCAGCCCGCGGGCCGGGACAGGGGGAGCCCTCCACTTT	TRBV5-1	TRBD1	-	TRBJ1-6
CASSPNIRGTEAFF	TGTGCCAGCAGTCCTAATATAAGGGGTACTGAAGCTTTCTTT	TRBV7-2	-	few	TRBJ1-1
CASRRQLNQPQHF	TGTGCCAGCAGAAGACAGCTCAATCAGCCCCAGCATTTT	TRBV6-2/TRBV6-3	-	-	TRBJ1-5
CSAGDSGGEGETQYF	TGCAGTGCTGGAGACAGCGGGGGGGAAGGAGAGACCCAGTACTTC	TRBV20-1	TRBD2	few	TRBJ2-5
CSASWMTLEQYF	TGCAGTGCTAGCTGGATGACCCTTGAGCAGTACTTC	TRBV20-1	-	-	TRBJ2-7
CASSFGTDQYF	TGTGCCAGCAGCTTCGGGACGGACCAATACTTC	TRBV7-9	-	few	TRBJ2-7
CASSHTGTGVHEQYF	TGCGCCAGCAGCCACACCGGGACAGGGGTACACGAGCAGTACTTC	TRBV4-3	TRBD1	-	TRBJ2-7
CASSSQGEHEQFF	TGTGCCAGCAGTTCGCAGGGAGAACATGAGCAGTTCTTC	TRBV27	-	-	TRBJ2-1
CASSQWGSGEAYGYTF	TGTGCCAGCAGCCAGTGGGGGTCGGGGGAAGCCTATGGCTACACCTTC	TRBV6-1	-	-	TRBJ1-2
CASSQLRAGGSDTQYF	TGCGCCAGCAGCCAGCTGCGGGCGGGGGGTTCAGATACGCAGTATTTT	TRBV5-1	TRBD2	many	TRBJ2-3
CASSLGIRDTQYF	TGTGCCAGCAGCTTAGGCATCAGAGATACGCAGTATTTT	TRBV7-6	-	once	TRBJ2-3
CSVQTGQGKVGTQYF	TGCAGCGTGCAGACAGGACAGGGGAAGGTTGGGACCCAGTACTTC	TRBV29-1	TRBD1	-	TRBJ2-5
CASSLTGVNTEAFF	TGTGCCAGCAGCCTTACAGGGGTTAACACTGAAGCTTTCTTT	TRBV11-2	TRBD1	-	TRBJ1-1
CATSSQQETQYF	TGTGCCACCAGCAGCCAACAAGAGACCCAGTACTTC	TRBV24-1	-	-	TRBJ2-5
CASSISSGAYNEQFF	TGTGCCAGTAGTATTTCTAGCGGAGCCTACAATGAGCAGTTCTTC	TRBV19	TRBD2	many	TRBJ2-1
CASSPALGVNTEAFF	TGTGCCAGCAGCCCGGCCTTGGGCGTGAACACTGAAGCTTTCTTT	TRBV5-4	-	few	TRBJ1-1
CASSQWTTEPSF	TGTGCCAGCAGTCAGTGGACTACCGAGCCGAGCTTC	TRBV12-3/TRBV12-4	-	medium-sized	TRBJ2-7
CASSITSGGHTYNEQFF	TGTGCCAGTAGTATCACTAGCGGGGGCCATACCTACAATGAGCAGTTCTTC	TRBV19	TRBD2	few	TRBJ2-1
CASSFTGASLHF	TGTGCCAGCAGCTTTACGGGGGCCTCCCTCCACTTT	TRBV5-6	-	few	TRBJ1-6
CASSHQRQNTEAFF	TGCGCCAGCAGCCACCAGAGACAGAACACTGAAGCTTTCTTT	TRBV4-3	-	few	TRBJ1-1
CSVDRDRGYNEQFF	TGCAGCGTAGACCGGGACAGGGGGTACAATGAGCAGTTCTTC	TRBV29-1	TRBD1	few	TRBJ2-1
CSGTALTPGNTIYF	TGCAGCGGGACAGCCCTTACCCCAGGAAACACCATATATTTT	TRBV20-1	TRBD1	-	TRBJ1-3
CASSLGLAGVDGDTQYF	TGTGCCAGCAGCCTTGGACTAGCGGGGGTCGATGGAGATACGCAGTATTTT	TRBV11-2	TRBD2	many	TRBJ2-3
CSARKQGAGPTDTQYF	TGCAGTGCGAGGAAACAGGGGGCAGGGCCCACAGATACGCAGTATTTT	TRBV20-1	TRBD1	many	TRBJ2-3
CASTSTRPNREAKNIQYF	TGTGCCAGCACCTCGACCCGGCCAAACAGGGAGGCCAAAAACATTCAGTACTTC	TRBV7-8	-	many	TRBJ2-4
CASAWGREETQYF	TGTGCCAGTGCATGGGGCCGGGAAGAGACCCAGTACTTC	TRBV19	-	few	TRBJ2-5
CATSARTGGGNTIYF	TGTGCCACCAGCGCACGGACGGGGGGTGGAAACACCATATATTTT	TRBV15	-	few	TRBJ1-3
CASSQEQGTEAFF	TGCGCCAGCAGCCAAGAGCAGGGGACTGAAGCTTTCTTT	TRBV4-3	-	-	TRBJ1-1
CASSRSTALNTEAFF	TGTGCCAGCAGCCGTTCGACCGCTTTGAACACTGAAGCTTTCTTT	TRBV7-2	-	-	TRBJ1-1